The clone carrying this T cell receptor beta chain was recorded many times. Its antigen is unknown. The data stem from a study of identical twins. TCRdb reprocessed the 5' RACE reads with MiXCR, giving one entry per CDR3 protein. The table lists fewer than 350,000 distinct CDR3 sequences, under 9% of them singletons. This CDR3 region has 13 residues. Trimming cost V 3 bases and J 4 bases, with 7 bases left between them. Germline CDR1 is KGHSH and CDR2 is LQKENI. Study-wide findings and caveats: Beta out-of-frame sequences showed weaker excess twin sharing. In cord blood, abundant beta clonotypes had fewer insertions; memory showed no trend.

This same sample was also taken into another study, of yellow fever vaccine responses in identical twins. That paper states: Twins' vaccine T cell response reportedly gave the appearance of partial convergence and partial personalization.

This receptor was identified in a woman younger than 30 in good health. The sample consisted of memory (CD45RO+) T cells sorted from blood. V usage is TRBV18 and J usage is TRBJ1-3; no reliable D call. CDR3 protein: CASSPKGGNTIYF. DNA of the CDR3: TGTGCCAGCTCACCGAAGGGCGGAAACACCATATATTTT.